These 2 T cell receptor beta chains were sequenced from one sample in a study of T cells in Graves' hyperthyroidism and ophthalmopathy. The source material, RNA transcripts, was used to amplify TCR beta CDR3 regions. With the HTBI primer set, the TCR CDR3 went through a first round of RT-PCR. Via MiXCR, TCRdb re-called the multiplex PCR reads, giving one row per CDR3 protein. The profile shows more than 650,000 distinct CDR3 sequences, 14% of them singletons. The sequencing input was blood. The source of these receptors is a woman aged 18-29 years with Graves' hyperthyroidism.

The chain employs TRBV6-2 or TRBV6-3 and TRBJ2-3, with no clear D. The CDR3 consists of 14 residues. Germline V gene sequence: CDR1 MNHEY, CDR2 SVGEGT. V dropped 6 bases and J dropped 0 bases, with 10 bases sitting between them. The DNA of the CDR3 is TGTGCCAGCAGGGTTGCTGGTAGCACAGATACGCAGTATTTT. It codes for CASRVAGSTDTQYF.

There are a few counts of this clonotype. The chain has TRBV9 and TRBJ1-2; perhaps TRBD1 as D (5 bases). CDR1 and CDR2 from the germline V gene are SGDLS and YYNGEE. Trimming shortened V by 4 bases and J by 4 bases, and 17 bases separated the two germline ends. The CDR3 runs to 15 residues. As DNA, the CDR3 is TGTGCCAGCAGCCCTGCCGAGAGCCAGGGCTATGGCTACACCTTC. This translates into CASSPAESQGYGYTF.